One T cell receptor beta chain is described in this entry. The sample belongs to a study of blood T cell repertoires in COVID-19. Generated by immunoSEQ multiplex PCR, the TCRdb table keeps only in-frame clones and is missing some. The table lists some 220,000 clones, over 60% of them singletons. The length of the CDR3 is 21 residues. Sequenced: peripheral blood. The TCR was taken from a woman in her seventies with acute or convalescent COVID-19. The rearrangement joins TRBV21-1 to TRBJ2-4; TRBD1, the table's D call, was not compared with the DNA. TRBV21-1 is designated a pseudogene. CDR3 region: CASSKAAGQGFKGRAKNIQYF. The CDR3 DNA reads TGTGCCAGCAGCAAAGCGGCGGGACAGGGATTTAAAGGGAGAGCCAAAAACATTCAGTACTTC.